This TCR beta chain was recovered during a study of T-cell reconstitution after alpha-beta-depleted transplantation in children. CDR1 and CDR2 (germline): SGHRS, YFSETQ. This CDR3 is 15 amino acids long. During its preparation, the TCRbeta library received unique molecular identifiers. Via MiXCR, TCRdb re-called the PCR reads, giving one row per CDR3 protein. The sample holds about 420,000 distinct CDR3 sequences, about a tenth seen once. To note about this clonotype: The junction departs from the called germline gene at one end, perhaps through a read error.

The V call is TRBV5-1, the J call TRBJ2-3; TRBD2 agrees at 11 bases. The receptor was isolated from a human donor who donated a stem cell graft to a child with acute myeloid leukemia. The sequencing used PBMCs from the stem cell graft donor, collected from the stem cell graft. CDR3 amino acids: CASSTVAGGTDRQYF. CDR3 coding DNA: TGCGCCAGCAGCACCGTAGCGGGGGGGACAGATAGGCAGTATTTT.